These T cell receptor beta chains were read from a single sample in a study of cytomegalovirus exposure and HLA in healthy donors. Data came from immunoSEQ multiplex PCR; TCRdb stores just in-frame clones and leaves some out. The table lists under 150,000 clones, around three quarters of them singletons. Specimen: PBMCs. Receptors originate from a woman in her sixties or seventies in good health and CMV-seropositive. CDR3s include the opening cysteine and the closing phenylalanine or tryptophan. The order of the fields is D gene, V gene, J gene, clone size, CDR3 DNA, CDR3 protein. The D gene is left open where the match is weak. Some rows have no size entry. The others give once, few or many, or a class for an expanded clone.

>NA|TRBV7-3|TRBJ1-1|NA
TGTGCCAGCAGCTTAAACGGAGGGTTGGGCACTGAAGCTTTCTTT
CASSLNGGLGTEAFF
>NA|TRBV4-1|TRBJ1-4|NA
TGCGCCAGCAGCCCCGCGCGCGGGGCCACAAGTGAAAAACTGTTTTTT
CASSPARGATSEKLFF
>TRBD2|TRBV18|TRBJ2-5|NA
TGTGCCAGCTCACCGACTAGCGAAGAGACCCAGTACTTC
CASSPTSEETQYF
>NA|TRBV11-2|TRBJ1-5|few
TGTGCCAGCAGCTTAGGGGCCCAAGAGCCCCAGCATTTT
CASSLGAQEPQHF
>NA|TRBV2|TRBJ1-2|NA
TGTGCCAGCAGTGTCGGGGGAGGAGAAGATGGCTACACCTTC
CASSVGGGEDGYTF
>TRBD2|TRBV7-6|TRBJ2-4|NA
TGTGCCAGCAGCCCTAGCGGGGGTCTCCGAGGCATTCAGTACTTC
CASSPSGGLRGIQYF
>TRBD2|TRBV5-1|TRBJ2-1|NA
TGCGCCAGCAGCTCTCCCTCCTTCCGTAGCGGGGGGGCTTCCTACAATGAGCAGTTCTTC
CASSSPSFRSGGASYNEQFF
>TRBD1|TRBV9|TRBJ1-2|NA
TGTGCCAGCAGCGATCCACAGGGGGCCTATGGCTACACCTTC
CASSDPQGAYGYTF
>TRBD1|TRBV27|TRBJ2-3|NA
TGTGCCAGCAGTTCTAGGACAGGGATTGCTTTAGAAGCGGGTCTCACAGATACGCAGTATTTT
CASSSRTGIALEAGLTDTQYF
>NA|TRBV29-1|TRBJ2-7|NA
TGCAGCGTCGCCACAGGTTACGAGCAGTACTTC
CSVATGYEQYF
>NA|TRBV9|TRBJ1-1|NA
TGTGCCAGCAGCGTAGGACAGTTGAACACTGAAGCTTTCTTT
CASSVGQLNTEAFF
>TRBD2|TRBV6-1|TRBJ2-7|NA
TGTGCCAGCAGTGTGGTCGGGGGGGCGACGTACGAGCAGTACTTC
CASSVVGGATYEQYF
>TRBD1|TRBV6-5|TRBJ1-2|NA
TGTGCCAGCAGGGCCCCCCGGGACAGGGCCTATGGCTACACCTTC
CASRAPRDRAYGYTF
>TRBD1|TRBV13|TRBJ2-5|NA
TGTGCCAGCAGCTTAGGCCCGACAGGGGGCTATGAGACCCAGTACTTC
CASSLGPTGGYETQYF
>NA|TRBV9|TRBJ2-2|NA
TGTGCCAGCCAGGCACACGAGAACACCGGGGAGCTGTTTTTT
CASQAHENTGELFF
>NA|TRBV12-5|TRBJ2-1|NA
TGTGCTAGTGGCAGGCGGGACCCAAAGCGGTATGAGCAGTTCTTC
CASGRRDPKRYEQFF
>NA|TRBV5-1|TRBJ1-4|few
TGCGCCAGCAGCCGACAGCTTGCAACTAATGAAAAACTGTTTTTT
CASSRQLATNEKLFF
>TRBD1|TRBV9|TRBJ2-2|few
TGTGCCAGCAGCGAGGGGACAGGGTTGACCGGGGAGCTGTTTTTT
CASSEGTGLTGELFF
>NA|TRBV5-4|TRBJ2-3|NA
TGTGCCAGCAGCTTGAGTCAATACCGCGGAGATACGCAGTATTTT
CASSLSQYRGDTQYF
>NA|TRBV19|TRBJ2-7|few
TGTGCCAGTACCATCGGCACAGCCTACGAGCAGTACTTC
CASTIGTAYEQYF
>NA|TRBV12-5|TRBJ1-5|NA
TGTGCTAGTGGCAAACCCCCGGGAGAGCAGCATTTT
CASGKPPGEQHF
>NA|TRBV13|TRBJ1-3|NA
TGTGCCAGCAGCTTAGAGGGGGACCCCCACACCATATATTTT
CASSLEGDPHTIYF
>NA|TRBV9|TRBJ1-1|NA
TGTGCCAGCAGCGTAGTTGGGGGGGCGGTCACTGAAGCTTTCTTT
CASSVVGGAVTEAFF
>TRBD1|TRBV19|TRBJ1-5|NA
TGTGCCAGTATGGGACAGGGGGGAGGCAATCAGCCCCAGCATTTT
CASMGQGGGNQPQHF
>TRBD2|TRBV10-2|TRBJ2-7|once
TGCGCCAGCAGAACCGGGACTAGTGGCTCCTACGAGCAGTACTTC
CASRTGTSGSYEQYF
>NA|TRBV6-1|TRBJ2-7|NA
TGTGCCAGCAGTGCCCCTTACAGGGGGAGGGTGTCCTACGAGCAGTACTTC
CASSAPYRGRVSYEQYF
>NA|TRBV9|TRBJ1-1|few
TGTGCCAGCAGCGCTACCAGGGACACTGAAGCTTTCTTT
CASSATRDTEAFF
>NA|TRBV6-5|TRBJ1-2|NA
TGTGCCAGCAGTTATGGTCGTCCAGGGCATGGCTACACCTTC
CASSYGRPGHGYTF
>TRBD2|TRBV10-3|TRBJ2-1|NA
TGTGCCATCCCCCAGAGGCCGGGACTAGCGGGGGGGCTCACCTACAATGAGCAGTTCTTC
CAIPQRPGLAGGLTYNEQFF
>NA|TRBV27|TRBJ1-1|NA
TGTGCCAGCAGTTCCCGCCTGACAGCCACGAACACTGAAGCTTTCTTT
CASSSRLTATNTEAFF
>TRBD2|TRBV10-1|TRBJ2-1|NA
TGCGCCAGCAGTGATCCGGGACTAGCGGGATTTAGTGAGCAGTTCTTC
CASSDPGLAGFSEQFF
>TRBD2|TRBV15|TRBJ2-1|NA
TGTGCCACCAGCAGCGAGGGGACTAGCGGGGGGGTATACAATGAGCAGTTCTTC
CATSSEGTSGGVYNEQFF
>NA|TRBV23-1|TRBJ1-5|NA
TGCGCCAGCAGACTCCGCAATCAGCCCCAGCATTTT
CASRLRNQPQHF
>NA|TRBV28|TRBJ1-5|NA
TGTGCCAGCAGTCTAGGGGCAGGACCGCAGCCCCAGCATTTT
CASSLGAGPQPQHF
>TRBD2|TRBV5-1|TRBJ2-3|few
TGCGCCAGCAGCTTATCCCTCAGCGGGGGATTCACAGATACGCAGTATTTT
CASSLSLSGGFTDTQYF
>NA|TRBV7-6|TRBJ2-7|few
TGTGCCAGCAGCTTAGCGGACAGCGTAAATGAGCAGTACTTC
CASSLADSVNEQYF
>TRBD1|TRBV19|TRBJ1-2|once
TGTGCCAGTAGTAGACAGGGGGACTATGGCTACACCTTC
CASSRQGDYGYTF
>TRBD1|TRBV10-3|TRBJ1-4|few
TGTGCCATCAGTGAGCCCGGACAGGGCAATGAAAAACTGTTTTTT
CAISEPGQGNEKLFF
>NA|TRBV10-2|TRBJ1-2|NA
TGCGCCAGCAAATTGGAGACAGGTGGCTACACCTTC
CASKLETGGYTF
>NA|TRBV5-1|TRBJ2-1|NA
TGCGCCAGCTGGACGACAGGAATGGACAATGAGCAGTTCTTC
CASWTTGMDNEQFF
>NA|TRBV19|TRBJ1-5|NA
TGTGCCAGTAGTACCCGCGGGAGGGTTTATAGCAATCAGCCCCAGCATTTT
CASSTRGRVYSNQPQHF
>TRBD1|TRBV10-1|TRBJ1-4|NA
TGCGCCAGCCCTGCAGGGGGCAGGACTAATGAAAAACTGTTTTTT
CASPAGGRTNEKLFF
>TRBD1|TRBV6-5|TRBJ1-1|NA
TGTGCCAGCAGTTACTTTACCGGGACAGGGGGAACTGAAGCTTTCTTT
CASSYFTGTGGTEAFF
>NA|TRBV9|TRBJ1-1|few
TGTGCCAGCAGCCTAACCAGGGGTTCAACTGAAGCTTTCTTT
CASSLTRGSTEAFF
>NA|TRBV19|TRBJ2-6|few
TGTGCCAGTGACCAACTAAACTCTGGGGCCAACGTCCTGACTTTC
CASDQLNSGANVLTF
>TRBD1|TRBV19|TRBJ1-5|NA
TGTGCCAGTACCCAGACAGGGTCAATGCAGCCCCAGCATTTT
CASTQTGSMQPQHF